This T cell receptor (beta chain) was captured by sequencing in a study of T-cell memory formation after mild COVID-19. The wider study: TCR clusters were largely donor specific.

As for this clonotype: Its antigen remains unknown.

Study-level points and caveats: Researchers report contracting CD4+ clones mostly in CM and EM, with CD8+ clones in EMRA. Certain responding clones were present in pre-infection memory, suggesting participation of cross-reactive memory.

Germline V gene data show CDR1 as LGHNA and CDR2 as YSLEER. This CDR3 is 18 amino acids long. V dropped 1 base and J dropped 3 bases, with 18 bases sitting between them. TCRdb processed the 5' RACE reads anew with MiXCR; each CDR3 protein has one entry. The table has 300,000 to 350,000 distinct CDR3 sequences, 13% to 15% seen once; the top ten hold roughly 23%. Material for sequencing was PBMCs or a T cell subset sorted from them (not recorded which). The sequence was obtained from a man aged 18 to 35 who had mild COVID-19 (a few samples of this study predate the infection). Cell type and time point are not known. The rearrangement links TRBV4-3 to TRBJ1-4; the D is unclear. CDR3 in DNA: TGCGCCAGCAGCCAAGCTCCCCCACCCCGGGCCTCTAATGAAAAACTGTTTTTT. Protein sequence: CASSQAPPPRASNEKLFF.